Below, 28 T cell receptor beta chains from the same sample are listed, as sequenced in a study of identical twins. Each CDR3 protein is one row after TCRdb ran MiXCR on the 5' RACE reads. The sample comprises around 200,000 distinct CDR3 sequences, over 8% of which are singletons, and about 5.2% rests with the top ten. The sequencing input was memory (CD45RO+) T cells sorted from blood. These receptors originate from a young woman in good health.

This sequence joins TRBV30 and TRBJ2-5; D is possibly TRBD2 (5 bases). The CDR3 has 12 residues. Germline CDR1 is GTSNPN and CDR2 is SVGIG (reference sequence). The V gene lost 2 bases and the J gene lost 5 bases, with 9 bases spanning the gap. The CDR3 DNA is TGTGCCTGGAGTCCCCCGGGGGAGACCCAGTACTTC. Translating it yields CAWSPPGETQYF. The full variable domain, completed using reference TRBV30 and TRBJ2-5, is SQTIHQWPATLVQPVGSPLSLECTVEGTSNPNLYWYRQAAGRGLQLLFYSVGIGQISSEVPQNLSASRPQDRQFILSSKKLLLSDSGFYLCAWSPPGETQYFGPGTRLLVL.

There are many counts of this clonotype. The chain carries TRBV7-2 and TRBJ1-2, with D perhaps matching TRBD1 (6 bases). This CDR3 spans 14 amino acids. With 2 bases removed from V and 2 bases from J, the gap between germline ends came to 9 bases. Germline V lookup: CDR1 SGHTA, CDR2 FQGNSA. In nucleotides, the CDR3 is TGTGCCAGCAGCTTATTGGGACACAACTATGGCTACACCTTC. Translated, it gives CASSLLGHNYGYTF.

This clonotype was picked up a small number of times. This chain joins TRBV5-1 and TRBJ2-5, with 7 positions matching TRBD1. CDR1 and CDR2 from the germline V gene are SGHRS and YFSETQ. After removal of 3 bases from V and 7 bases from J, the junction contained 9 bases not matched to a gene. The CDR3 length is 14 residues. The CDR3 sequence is CASSSRDSGLTQYF. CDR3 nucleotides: TGCGCCAGCAGCTCCCGGGACAGCGGTTTGACCCAGTACTTC.

In DNA, the CDR3 is TGCAGTGCTAGAGGACTGCTAGATACGCAGTATTTT. Its translation: CSARGLLDTQYF. The V call is TRBV20-1, the J call TRBJ2-3; D is unresolved. The V end lost 1 base, the J end lost 5 bases, and 7 bases lay between the germline ends. Looked up from germline, CDR1 is DFQATT and CDR2 is SNEGSKA (reference sequence). CDR3 size: 12 residues.

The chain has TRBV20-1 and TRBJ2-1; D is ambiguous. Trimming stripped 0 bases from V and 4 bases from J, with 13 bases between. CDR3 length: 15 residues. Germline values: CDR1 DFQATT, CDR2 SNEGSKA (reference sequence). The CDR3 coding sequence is TGCAGTGCTAGAGATTCCCGGACGGATTACAATGAGCAGTTCTTC. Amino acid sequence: CSARDSRTDYNEQFF.

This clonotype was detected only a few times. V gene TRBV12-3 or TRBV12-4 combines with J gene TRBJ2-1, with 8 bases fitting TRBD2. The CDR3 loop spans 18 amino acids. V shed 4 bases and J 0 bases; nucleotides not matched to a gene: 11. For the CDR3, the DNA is TGTGCCAGCAGTTCCCTGATCGGGAGGGCGAGCTCCTACAATGAGCAGTTCTTC. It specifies CASSSLIGRASSYNEQFF.

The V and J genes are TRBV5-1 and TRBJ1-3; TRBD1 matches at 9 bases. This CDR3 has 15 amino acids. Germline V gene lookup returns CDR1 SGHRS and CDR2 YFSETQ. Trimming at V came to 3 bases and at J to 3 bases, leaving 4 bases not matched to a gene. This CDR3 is CASSSGDRDGNTIYF. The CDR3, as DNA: TGCGCCAGCAGCTCCGGGGACAGGGATGGAAACACCATATATTTT.

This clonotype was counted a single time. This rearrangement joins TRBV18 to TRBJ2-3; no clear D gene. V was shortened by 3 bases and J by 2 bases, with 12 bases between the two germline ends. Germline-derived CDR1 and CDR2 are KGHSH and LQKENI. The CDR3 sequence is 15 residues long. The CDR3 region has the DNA TGTGCCAGCTCACCGGACGGAACCAACACAGATACGCAGTATTTT. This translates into CASSPDGTNTDTQYF.

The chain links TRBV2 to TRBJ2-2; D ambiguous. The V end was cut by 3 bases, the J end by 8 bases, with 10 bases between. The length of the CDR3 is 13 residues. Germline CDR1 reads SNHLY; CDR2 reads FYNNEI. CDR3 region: CASSEQGGGELFF. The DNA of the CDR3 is TGTGCCAGCAGTGAGCAAGGCGGTGGGGAGCTGTTTTTT.

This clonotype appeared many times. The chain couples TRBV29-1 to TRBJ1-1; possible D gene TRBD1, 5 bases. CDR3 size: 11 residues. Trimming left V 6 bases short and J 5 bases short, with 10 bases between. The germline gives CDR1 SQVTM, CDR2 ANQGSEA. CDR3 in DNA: TGCAGCGTGAAGGAGGGGACTGAAGCTTTCTTT. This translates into CSVKEGTEAFF.

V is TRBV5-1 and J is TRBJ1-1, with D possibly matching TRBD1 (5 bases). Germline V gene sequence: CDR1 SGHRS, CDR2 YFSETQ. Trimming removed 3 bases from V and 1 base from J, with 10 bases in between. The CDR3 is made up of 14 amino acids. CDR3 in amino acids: CASSYDGTNTEAFF. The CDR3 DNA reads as TGCGCCAGCAGCTACGACGGGACGAACACTGAAGCTTTCTTT.

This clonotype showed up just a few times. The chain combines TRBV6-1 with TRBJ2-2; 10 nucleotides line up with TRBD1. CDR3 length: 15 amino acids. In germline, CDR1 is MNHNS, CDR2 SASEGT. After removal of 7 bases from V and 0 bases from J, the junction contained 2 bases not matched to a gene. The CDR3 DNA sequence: TGTGCCAGCAAGGGGACAGGGGCGAACACCGGGGAGCTGTTTTTT. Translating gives CASKGTGANTGELFF.

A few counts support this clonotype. The CDR3 region is CASSPQAGGYNEQFF. CDR3 nucleotide sequence: TGTGCCAGCTCACCTCAGGCGGGTGGCTACAATGAGCAGTTCTTC. The chain is built from TRBV18 and TRBJ2-1; D possibly corresponds to TRBD2 (5 bases). The CDR3 loop spans 15 amino acids. Germline lookup yields CDR1 KGHSH and CDR2 LQKENI. V dropped 3 bases and J dropped 3 bases, with 12 bases sitting between them.

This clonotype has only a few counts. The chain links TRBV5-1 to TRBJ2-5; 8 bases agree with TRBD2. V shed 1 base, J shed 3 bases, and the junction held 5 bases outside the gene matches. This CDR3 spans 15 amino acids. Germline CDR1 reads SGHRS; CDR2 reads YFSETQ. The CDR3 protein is CASSLFRREEETQYF. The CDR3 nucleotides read TGCGCCAGCAGCTTGTTCAGGCGGGAGGAAGAGACCCAGTACTTC.

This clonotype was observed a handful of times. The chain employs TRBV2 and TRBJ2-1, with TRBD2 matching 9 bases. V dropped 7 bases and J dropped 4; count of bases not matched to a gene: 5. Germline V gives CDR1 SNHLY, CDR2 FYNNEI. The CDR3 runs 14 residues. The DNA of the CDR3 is TGTGCCAGCAACCTAGCGGGGCAATACAATGAGCAGTTCTTC. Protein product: CASNLAGQYNEQFF.

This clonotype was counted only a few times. In DNA form, the CDR3 reads TGTGCCAGTAGCCGCGGACAGACGCCTGACGAGCAGTACTTC. This translates into CASSRGQTPDEQYF. The chain couples TRBV19 to TRBJ2-7, with D possibly matching TRBD1 (6 bases). The CDR3 has 14 amino acids. Germline CDR1 and CDR2: LNHDA and SQIVND (reference sequence). Trimming removed 6 bases at V and 5 bases at J, with 17 bases between.

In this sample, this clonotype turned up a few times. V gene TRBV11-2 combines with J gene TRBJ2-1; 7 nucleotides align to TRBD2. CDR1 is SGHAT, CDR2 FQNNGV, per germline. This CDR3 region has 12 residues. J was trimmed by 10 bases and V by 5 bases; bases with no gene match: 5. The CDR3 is CASSTQREEQFF. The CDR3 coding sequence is TGTGCCAGCAGCACACAGCGGGAAGAGCAGTTCTTC.

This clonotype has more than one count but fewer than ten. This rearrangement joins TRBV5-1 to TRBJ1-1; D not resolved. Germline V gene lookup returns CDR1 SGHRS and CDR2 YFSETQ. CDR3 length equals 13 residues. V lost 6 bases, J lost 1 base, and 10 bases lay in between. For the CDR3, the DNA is TGCGCCAGCAAAATAGGTTGGAACACTGAAGCTTTCTTT. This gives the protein CASKIGWNTEAFF. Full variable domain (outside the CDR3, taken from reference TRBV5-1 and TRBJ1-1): KAGVTQTPRYLIKTRGQQVTLSCSPISGHRSVSWYQQTPGQGLQFLFEYFSETQRNKGNFPGRFSGRQFSNSRSEMNVSTLELGDSALYLCASKIGWNTEAFFGQGTRLTVV.

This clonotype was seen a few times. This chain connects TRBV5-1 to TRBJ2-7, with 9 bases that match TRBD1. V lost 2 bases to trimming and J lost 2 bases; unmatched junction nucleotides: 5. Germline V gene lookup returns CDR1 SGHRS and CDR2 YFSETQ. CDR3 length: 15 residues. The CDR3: CASSFGQGTTYEQYF. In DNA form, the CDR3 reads TGCGCCAGCAGCTTTGGACAGGGGACGACCTACGAGCAGTACTTC.

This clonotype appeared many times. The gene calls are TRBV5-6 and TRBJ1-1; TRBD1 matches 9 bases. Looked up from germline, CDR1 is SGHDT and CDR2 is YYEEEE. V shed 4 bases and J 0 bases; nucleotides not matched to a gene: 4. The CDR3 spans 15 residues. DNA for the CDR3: TGTGCCAGCAGCCCGACAGGGGGAATGAACACTGAAGCTTTCTTT. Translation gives CASSPTGGMNTEAFF.

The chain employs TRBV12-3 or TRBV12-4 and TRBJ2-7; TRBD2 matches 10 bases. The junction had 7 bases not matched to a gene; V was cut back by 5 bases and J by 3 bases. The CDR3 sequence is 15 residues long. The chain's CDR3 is CASSDLAGGFYEQYF. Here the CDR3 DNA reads TGTGCCAGCAGTGACTTAGCGGGAGGTTTCTACGAGCAGTACTTC.

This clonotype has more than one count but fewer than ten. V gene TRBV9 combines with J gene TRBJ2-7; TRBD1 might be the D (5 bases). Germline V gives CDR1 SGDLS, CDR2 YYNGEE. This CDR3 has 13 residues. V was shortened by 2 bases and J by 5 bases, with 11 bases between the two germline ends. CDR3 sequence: CASSVRQGDEQYF. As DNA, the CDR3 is TGTGCCAGCAGCGTCCGCCAGGGCGACGAGCAGTACTTC.

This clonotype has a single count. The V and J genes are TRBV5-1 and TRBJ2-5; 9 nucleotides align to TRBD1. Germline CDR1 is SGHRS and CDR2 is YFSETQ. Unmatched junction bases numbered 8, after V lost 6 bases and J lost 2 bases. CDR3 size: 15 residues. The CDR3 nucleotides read TGCGCCAGCACCACGGGGACAGGGTGGCAAGAGACCCAGTACTTC. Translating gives CASTTGTGWQETQYF.

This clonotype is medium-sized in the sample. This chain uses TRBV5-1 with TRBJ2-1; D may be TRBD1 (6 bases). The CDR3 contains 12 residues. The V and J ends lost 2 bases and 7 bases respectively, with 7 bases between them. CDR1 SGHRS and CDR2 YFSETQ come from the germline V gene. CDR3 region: CASSLGGNEQFF. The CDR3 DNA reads TGCGCCAGCAGCTTAGGGGGAAATGAGCAGTTCTTC.

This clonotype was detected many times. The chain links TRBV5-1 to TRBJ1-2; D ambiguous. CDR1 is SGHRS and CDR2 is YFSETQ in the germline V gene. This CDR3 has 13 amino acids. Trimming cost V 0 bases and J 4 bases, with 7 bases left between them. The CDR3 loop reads CASSLGQIYGYTF. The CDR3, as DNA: TGCGCCAGCAGCTTGGGACAAATCTATGGCTACACCTTC.

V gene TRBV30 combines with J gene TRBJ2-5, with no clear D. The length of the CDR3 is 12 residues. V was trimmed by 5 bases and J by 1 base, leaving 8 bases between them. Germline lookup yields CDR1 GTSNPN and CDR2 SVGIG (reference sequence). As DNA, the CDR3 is TGTGCCTGGCACCGGCTCCAAGAGACCCAGTACTTC. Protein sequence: CAWHRLQETQYF. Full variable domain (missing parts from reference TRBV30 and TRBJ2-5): SQTIHQWPATLVQPVGSPLSLECTVEGTSNPNLYWYRQAAGRGLQLLFYSVGIGQISSEVPQNLSASRPQDRQFILSSKKLLLSDSGFYLCAWHRLQETQYFGPGTRLLVL.

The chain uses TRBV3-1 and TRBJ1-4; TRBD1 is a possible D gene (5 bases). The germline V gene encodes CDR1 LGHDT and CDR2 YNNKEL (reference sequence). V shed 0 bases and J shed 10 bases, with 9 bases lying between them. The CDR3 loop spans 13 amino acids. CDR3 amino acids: CASSQEAGSKLFF. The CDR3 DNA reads TGTGCCAGCAGCCAAGAGGCAGGGTCAAAACTGTTTTTT. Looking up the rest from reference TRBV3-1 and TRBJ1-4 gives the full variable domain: DTAVSQTPKYLVTQMGNDKSIKCEQNLGHDTMYWYKQDSKKFLKIMFSYNNKELIINETVPNRFSPKSPDKAHLNLHINSLELGDSAVYFCASSQEAGSKLFFGSGTQLSVL.

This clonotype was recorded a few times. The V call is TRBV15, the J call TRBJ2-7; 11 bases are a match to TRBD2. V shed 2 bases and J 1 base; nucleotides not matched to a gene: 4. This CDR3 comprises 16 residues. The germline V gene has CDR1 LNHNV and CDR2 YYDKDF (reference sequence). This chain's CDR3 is CATSRTGTSGSYEQYF. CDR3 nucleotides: TGTGCCACCAGCAGAACCGGGACTAGCGGTTCCTACGAGCAGTACTTC.